This TCR beta chain was documented in a study of shared clonotypes between healthy human individuals. Overall study context: Each donor's CD4 naive and CD4 memory cells filled three plates apiece, CD8 naive two, and CD8 memory one.

CD45RO-negative CD8 cells positively selected for CCR7 made up the naive population, which excluded terminally differentiated effector memory CD45RA+ cells. Free of recent acute infections or vaccinations, the donors were healthy HIV-negative adults. Using immunoSEQ multiplex PCR, the repertoire was profiled, and TCRdb retains in-frame clones only, with some absent. The table has about 1,900,000 clones, over 85% seen once. A note on this clone: Antigen specificity is unknown.

Trimming took off 0 bases at V and 5 bases at J, with 7 bases between the two ends. Germline loops: CDR1 MNHEY, CDR2 SMNVEV (reference sequence). The CDR3 consists of 13 residues. Study-wide results and limits: Generation probabilities of non-shared clonotypes were lower (relative to those shared by all four donors).

The receptor's source is a man younger than 35 in good health. The chain is built from TRBV27 and TRBJ1-1; D remains ambiguous. Sequencing was performed on naive CD8+ T cells sorted from blood. CDR3: CASSLSIQTEAFF. DNA of the CDR3: TGTGCCAGCAGTTTATCCATTCAGACTGAAGCTTTCTTT.